These 22 T cell receptor beta chains originate from one sample sequenced in a study of spatial heterogeneity in lung cancer (dated by TCRdb to the late 2010s). The label giving this sample's time point can be read as: sample taken at primary tumor resection. For TCR sequencing, whole RNA was extracted from tumor and nontumor lung tissue, or from cryopreserved PBMC samples, and no cell sorting was done. Library method: 5' RACE. This sample was sequenced with a NextSeq 500. TCRdb took the public reads, trimmed them with fastp at Q25, ran MiXCR for clone calling and kept in-frame beta chains. Each entry is one CDR3 protein sequence, shown with its most common DNA and genes. This sample is represented by 13,000 or so distinct CDR3 sequences; under 5% of them were singletons. Roughly 45% of the sample is held by the ten biggest clonotypes. The starting material was PBMCs, obtained at surgery. These receptors were collected from a male donor with early-stage non-small cell lung cancer.

This clonotype was detected many times. This beta chain is off target for a library built for alpha chains, so its abundance means little. J is TRBJ1-2 and V is TRBV7-9; no definite D call. The CDR3 totals 11 residues. V was trimmed by 1 base and J by 8 bases, leaving 5 bases between them. Germline lookup yields CDR1 SEHNR and CDR2 FQNEAQ (reference sequence). The CDR3, as DNA: TGTGCCAGCAGCTTAGTAGGAGGCTACACCTTC. Amino acid sequence: CASSLVGGYTF. Using reference TRBV7-9 and TRBJ1-2 for the parts outside the CDR3, the full variable domain is DTGVSQNPRHKITKRGQNVTFRCDPISEHNRLYWYRQTLGQGPEFLTYFQNEAQLEKSRLLSDRFSAERPKGSFSTLEIQRTEQGDSAMYLCASSLVGGYTFGSGTRLTVV.

In its sample, this clonotype ranks as medium-sized (0.01 to 0.1%). Since the library was made to target alpha chains, this beta chain is a stray read and its abundance is not meaningful. V usage is TRBV7-2 and J usage is TRBJ2-7; D is perhaps TRBD1 (6 bases). The CDR3 is 15 residues long. In germline, CDR1 is SGHTA, CDR2 FQGNSA. V lost 5 bases to trimming and J lost 0 bases, with 14 bases between them. DNA for the CDR3: TGTGCCAGCAGCCTCGACAGGAGCTACTCCTACGAGCAGTACTTC. Protein product: CASSLDRSYSYEQYF.

This clonotype came up many times. Little can be read into the size of this beta chain, an off-target read in a library designed for alpha chains. The chain is built from TRBV20-1 and TRBJ1-1, with 9 bases fitting TRBD1. Germline V gives CDR1 DFQATT, CDR2 SNEGSKA (reference sequence). This CDR3 comprises 13 residues. J was trimmed by 4 bases and V by 5 bases; bases with no gene match: 5. The CDR3 nucleotides read TGCAGTGCTCCGGGACAGGGAATCACTGAAGCTTTCTTT. Its protein is CSAPGQGITEAFF.

This clonotype was recorded many times. The library was designed around alpha chains, so this beta chain is a stray read whose abundance carries little weight. This chain uses TRBV29-1 with TRBJ2-7, with a tentative D call TRBD2 (6 bases). V lost 3 bases, J lost 0 bases, and 15 bases lay in between. The CDR3 runs 15 residues. Germline V gene sequence: CDR1 SQVTM, CDR2 ANQGSEA. The CDR3 reads CSVEESGGTSYEQYF. Here the CDR3 DNA reads TGCAGCGTTGAGGAGTCGGGCGGGACCTCCTACGAGCAGTACTTC.

This clonotype was seen repeatedly, ten times or more. As an off-target read in a library built for alpha chains, this beta chain has a frequency of little significance. The CDR3 protein is CASSFSLGGSSAGELFF. The CDR3 bases are TGCGCCAGCAGCTTTTCCCTGGGCGGGAGCTCAGCCGGGGAGCTGTTTTTT. The chain is built from TRBV5-1 and TRBJ2-2, with 7 bases fitting TRBD2. The germline gives CDR1 SGHRS, CDR2 YFSETQ. Trimming at V came to 2 bases and at J to 6 bases, leaving 13 bases not matched to a gene. The CDR3 runs to 17 residues.

This clonotype was seen a few times. The size of this beta chain means little, since it is a stray read in a library made for alpha chains. The chain recombines TRBV20-1 with TRBJ1-5; D is unresolved. CDR1 DFQATT and CDR2 SNEGSKA come from the germline V gene (reference sequence). V was clipped by 3 bases and J by 6 bases, with 12 bases between them. This CDR3 contains 13 residues. The CDR3 reads CSAREWVGQPQHF. CDR3 sequence (DNA): TGCAGTGCTAGGGAATGGGTCGGTCAGCCCCAGCATTTT.

This clonotype has a handful of counts. For a library built for alpha chains, this beta chain is a stray read; little rests on its size. This chain uses TRBV19 with TRBJ2-3; D is perhaps TRBD1 (6 bases). With 5 bases removed from V and 4 bases from J, the gap between germline ends came to 16 bases. This CDR3 spans 15 amino acids. Per the germline V gene, CDR1 is LNHDA and CDR2 is SQIVND (reference sequence). The chain's CDR3 is CASSSRQGSADTQYF. The CDR3 DNA sequence: TGTGCCAGTAGTTCCCGTCAGGGGAGCGCAGATACGCAGTATTTT.

This clonotype was recorded many times. This beta chain turned up in a library designed for alpha chains; as an off-target read, its abundance says little. The rearrangement links TRBV4-1 to TRBJ2-2, with D possibly being TRBD2 (5 bases). This CDR3 is 14 amino acids long. The germline V gene encodes CDR1 MGHRA and CDR2 YSYEKL. The V end lost 5 bases, the J end lost 4 bases, and 11 bases lay between the germline ends. CDR3: CASSVQRSTGELFF. The DNA for the CDR3 is TGCGCCAGCAGCGTGCAGCGGAGCACCGGGGAGCTGTTTTTT.

The sample holds many counts of this clonotype. This beta chain came through as a stray read in a library set up for alpha chains, and its size says little. This rearrangement joins TRBV7-2 to TRBJ2-2; tentatively, D is TRBD1 (5 bases). CDR1 is SGHTA and CDR2 is FQGNSA in the germline V gene. This CDR3 spans 15 amino acids. Trimming stripped 7 bases from V and 0 bases from J, with 12 bases between. The CDR3 coding sequence is TGTGCCAGCACGATAGGGGCCACGAACACCGGGGAGCTGTTTTTT. Encoded protein: CASTIGATNTGELFF.

This clonotype was recorded many times. This beta chain is a stray read from a library made for alpha chains; its abundance is not meaningful. This chain joins TRBV2 and TRBJ1-2; 8 bases match TRBD1. The CDR3 spans 12 residues. Germline values: CDR1 SNHLY, CDR2 FYNNEI. The trim removed 10 bases at V and 5 bases at J, leaving 6 bases unmatched. Here the CDR3 reads CANSGTGYGYTF. The CDR3 coding sequence is TGTGCCAACTCCGGGACAGGTTATGGCTACACCTTC.

This clonotype was detected many times. Because the library targeted alpha chains, this beta chain is an off-target read whose size means little. The chain uses TRBV4-1 and TRBJ2-2, with D maybe TRBD2 (5 bases). V was clipped by 4 bases and J by 6 bases, with 12 bases between them. This CDR3 is built from 14 residues. From germline, CDR1 is MGHRA and CDR2 YSYEKL. The CDR3 DNA reads as TGCGCCAGCAGCCGCCCGGGGAGCGCCGGGGAGCTGTTTTTT. It specifies CASSRPGSAGELFF.

In this sample, this clonotype turned up many times. Within a library made for alpha chains, this beta chain is off target, and its count is uninformative. The rearrangement joins TRBV4-2 to TRBJ2-1, with 7 bases identical to TRBD2. The CDR3 loop spans 16 amino acids. After removal of 1 base from V and 4 bases from J, the junction contained 7 bases not matched to a gene. CDR1 LGHNA and CDR2 YNFKEQ come from the germline V gene. CDR3 residues: CASSQASAGTYNEQFF. In DNA, the CDR3 is TGTGCCAGCAGCCAAGCATCAGCGGGAACATACAATGAGCAGTTCTTC.

This clonotype appeared many times. Since it is a stray read in a library aimed at alpha chains, this beta chain has a size that is not meaningful. This sequence joins TRBV5-5 and TRBJ1-5, with 10 bases identical to TRBD1. Germline CDR1 SGHKS, CDR2 YYEKEE (reference sequence). With 7 bases clipped from V and 7 bases from J, the junction kept 8 bases outside the gene matches. The CDR3 is made up of 14 amino acids. This CDR3 is CASAGTGVDQPQHF. CDR3 nucleotides: TGTGCCAGCGCCGGGACAGGGGTAGACCAGCCCCAGCATTTT. The full variable domain, with the rest looked up from reference TRBV5-5 and TRBJ1-5, is DAGVTQSPTHLIKTRGQQVTLRCSPISGHKSVSWYQQVLGQGPQFIFQYYEKEERGRGNFPDRFSARQFPNYSSELNVNALLLGDSALYLCASAGTGVDQPQHFGDGTRLSIL.

This clonotype was counted at least ten times. This beta chain turned up in a library designed for alpha chains; as an off-target read, its abundance says little. The chain uses TRBV5-6 and TRBJ1-5; D is possibly TRBD1 (6 bases). This CDR3 contains 16 residues. The V end lost 1 base, the J end lost 2 bases, and 13 bases lay between the germline ends. CDR1 SGHDT and CDR2 YYEEEE come from the germline V gene. CDR3 coding DNA: TGTGCCAGCAGCTTGCGGACAGTTCGGGGCAATCAGCCCCAGCATTTT. It codes for CASSLRTVRGNQPQHF.

This clonotype has at least ten counts. The library was prepared for alpha chains; this beta chain is a stray read, so its frequency means little. The rearrangement links TRBV7-2 to TRBJ2-1; 10 bases match TRBD2. J gave up 5 bases and V 2 bases, and 12 bases lay outside the gene matches. Germline CDR1 and CDR2: SGHTA and FQGNSA. The CDR3 is 18 residues long. CDR3 residues: CASSLRRALAGVDNEQFF. The DNA for the CDR3 is TGTGCCAGCAGCTTAAGGAGGGCCCTAGCGGGAGTGGACAATGAGCAGTTCTTC.

This clonotype was seen at least ten times. A library prepared for alpha chains yielded this beta chain as an off-target read; its size is of little meaning. The chain links TRBV6-2 or TRBV6-3 to TRBJ2-5, with a tentative D call TRBD1 (5 bases). This CDR3 region has 13 residues. Germline V lookup: CDR1 MNHEY, CDR2 SVGEGT. The V and J ends lost 3 bases and 4 bases respectively, with 9 bases between them. CDR3 nucleotides: TGTGCCAGCAGTTATAGGGGCGGAGAGACCCAGTACTTC. Translation gives CASSYRGGETQYF.

This clonotype was counted between two and nine times. For a library built for alpha chains, this beta chain is a stray read; little rests on its size. This sequence joins TRBV6-5 and TRBJ2-7, with D perhaps matching TRBD1 (6 bases). The CDR3 is 12 residues long. V shed 6 bases and J shed 2 bases, with 8 bases lying between them. Germline loops: CDR1 MNHEY, CDR2 SVGAGI. CDR3 amino acids: CASSRGAYEQYF. In DNA, the CDR3 is TGTGCCAGCAGCAGGGGCGCCTACGAGCAGTACTTC.

Remarks on this clonotype: Little can be read into the size of this beta chain, an off-target read in a library designed for alpha chains. This rearrangement joins TRBV3-1 to TRBJ1-1; D call uncertain. Germline CDR1 LGHDT, CDR2 YNNKEL (reference sequence). The CDR3 totals 15 residues. With 1 base removed from V and 4 bases from J, the gap between germline ends came to 13 bases. In DNA, the CDR3 is TGTGCCAGCAGCCAAGGCGGGAACTGGGTCACTGAAGCTTTCTTT. This encodes CASSQGGNWVTEAFF.

There are many counts of this clonotype. Because this beta chain is a stray read in a library intended to capture alpha chains, its abundance should not be given much weight. This chain joins TRBV30 and TRBJ2-1; 11 bases agree with TRBD2. V trimming: 3 bases; J trimming: 7 bases; junction bases outside the gene matches: 11. This CDR3 is 16 amino acids long. Germline assignment: CDR1 GTSNPN and CDR2 SVGIG (reference sequence). The CDR3 DNA reads TGTGCCTGGAGGGGGAATAGCGGGAGGGCATGGAATGAGCAGTTCTTC. Translation gives CAWRGNSGRAWNEQFF.

This clonotype showed up many times. This beta chain appears as a stray read in a library generated for alpha chains; its size is not informative. The chain uses TRBV5-6 and TRBJ2-1; D is unclear. The CDR3 contains 12 residues. The ends were cut back, 3 bases at V and 10 bases at J, with 11 bases in the middle. Germline CDR1 and CDR2: SGHDT and YYEEEE. The CDR3 sequence is CASSSSFREQFF. CDR3 sequence (DNA): TGTGCCAGCAGCTCTAGTTTCAGAGAGCAGTTCTTC.

This clonotype appeared many times. This beta chain appears as a stray read in a library generated for alpha chains; its size is not informative. The chain uses TRBV28 and TRBJ2-3, with D possibly being TRBD1 (5 bases). V shed 6 bases and J shed 5 bases, with 9 bases lying between them. The CDR3 spans 12 residues. Germline V gene data show CDR1 as MDHEN and CDR2 as SYDVKM. CDR3 sequence: CASRQVQDTQYF. Here the CDR3 DNA reads TGTGCCAGCAGACAGGTTCAAGATACGCAGTATTTT. The entire variable domain, with the rest obtained from reference TRBV28 and TRBJ2-3, is as follows: DVKVTQSSRYLVKRTGEKVFLECVQDMDHENMFWYRQDPGLGLRLIYFSYDVKMKEKGDIPEGYSVSREKKERFSLILESASTNQTSMYLCASRQVQDTQYFGPGTRLTVL.

Many counts were recorded for this clonotype. This beta chain is an unintended read in a library built for alpha chains; its size means little. DNA of the CDR3: TGTGCCAGCAGCCCGGGACTAGCGGGAGGGCGGGTCAAAAACATTCAGTACTTC. It codes for CASSPGLAGGRVKNIQYF. The chain has TRBV28 and TRBJ2-4; 16 positions match TRBD2. Germline CDR1 is MDHEN and CDR2 is SYDVKM. The CDR3 has 18 residues. The V and J ends lost 6 bases and 3 bases, in that order; junction bases with no gene match: 8.